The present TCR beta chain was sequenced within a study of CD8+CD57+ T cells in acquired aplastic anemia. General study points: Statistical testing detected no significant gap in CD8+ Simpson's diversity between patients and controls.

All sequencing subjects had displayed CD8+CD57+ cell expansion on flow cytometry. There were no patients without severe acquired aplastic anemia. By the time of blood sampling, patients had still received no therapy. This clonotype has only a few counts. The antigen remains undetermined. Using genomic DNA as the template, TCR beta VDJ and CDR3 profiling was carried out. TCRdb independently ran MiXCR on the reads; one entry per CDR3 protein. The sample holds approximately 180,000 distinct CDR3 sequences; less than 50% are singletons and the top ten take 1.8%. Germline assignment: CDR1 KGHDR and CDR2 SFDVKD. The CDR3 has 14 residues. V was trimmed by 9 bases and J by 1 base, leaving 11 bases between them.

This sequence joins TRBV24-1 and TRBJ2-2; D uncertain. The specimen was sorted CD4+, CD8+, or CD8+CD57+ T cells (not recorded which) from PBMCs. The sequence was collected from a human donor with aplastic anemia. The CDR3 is CATGGTENTGELFF. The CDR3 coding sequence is TGTGCCACCGGTGGAACGGAGAACACCGGGGAGCTGTTTTTT.